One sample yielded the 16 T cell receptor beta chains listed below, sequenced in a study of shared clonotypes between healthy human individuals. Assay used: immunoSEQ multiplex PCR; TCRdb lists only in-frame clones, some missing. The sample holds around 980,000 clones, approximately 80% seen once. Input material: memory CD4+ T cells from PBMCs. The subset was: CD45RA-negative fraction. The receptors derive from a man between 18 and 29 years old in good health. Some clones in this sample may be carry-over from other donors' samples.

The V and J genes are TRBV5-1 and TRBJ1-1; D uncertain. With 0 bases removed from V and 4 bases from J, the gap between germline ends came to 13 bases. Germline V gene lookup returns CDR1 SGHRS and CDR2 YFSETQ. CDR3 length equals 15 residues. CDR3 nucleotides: TGCGCCAGCAGCTTGGGTATCGGATTGGTCACTGAAGCTTTCTTT. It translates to CASSLGIGLVTEAFF.

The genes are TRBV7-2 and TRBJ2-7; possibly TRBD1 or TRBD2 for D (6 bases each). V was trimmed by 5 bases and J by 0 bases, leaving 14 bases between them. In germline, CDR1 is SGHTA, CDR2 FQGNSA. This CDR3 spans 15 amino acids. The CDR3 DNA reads TGTGCCAGCAGCCCGGGGGCGCGAAGCTCCTACGAGCAGTACTTC. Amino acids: CASSPGARSSYEQYF.

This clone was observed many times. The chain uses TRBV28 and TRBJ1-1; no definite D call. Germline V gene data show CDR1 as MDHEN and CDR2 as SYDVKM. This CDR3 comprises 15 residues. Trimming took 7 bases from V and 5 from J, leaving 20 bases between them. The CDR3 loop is CASNVALGFGTEAFF. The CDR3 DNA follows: TGTGCCAGCAACGTGGCCCTCGGATTTGGGACTGAAGCTTTCTTT.

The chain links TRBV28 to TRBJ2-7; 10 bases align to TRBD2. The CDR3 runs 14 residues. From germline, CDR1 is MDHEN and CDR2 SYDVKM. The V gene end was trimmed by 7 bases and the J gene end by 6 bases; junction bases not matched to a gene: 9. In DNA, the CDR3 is TGTGCCAGCACCTTGGGGCTAGCGGGAGCCGAGCAGTACTTC. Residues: CASTLGLAGAEQYF.

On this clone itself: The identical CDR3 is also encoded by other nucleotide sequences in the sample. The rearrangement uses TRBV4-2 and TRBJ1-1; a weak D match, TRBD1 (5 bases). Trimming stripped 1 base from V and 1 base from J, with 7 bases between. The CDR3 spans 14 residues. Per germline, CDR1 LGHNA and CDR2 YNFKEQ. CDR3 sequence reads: CASSQVGQNTEAFF. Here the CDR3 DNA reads TGTGCCAGCAGCCAAGTTGGACAGAACACTGAAGCTTTCTTT.

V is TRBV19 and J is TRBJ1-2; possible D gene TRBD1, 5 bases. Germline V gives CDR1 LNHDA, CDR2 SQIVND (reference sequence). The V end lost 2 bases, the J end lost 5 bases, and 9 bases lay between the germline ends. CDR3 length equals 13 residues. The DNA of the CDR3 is TGTGCCAGTAGTATAACGGGACCTTATGGCTACACCTTC. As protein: CASSITGPYGYTF.

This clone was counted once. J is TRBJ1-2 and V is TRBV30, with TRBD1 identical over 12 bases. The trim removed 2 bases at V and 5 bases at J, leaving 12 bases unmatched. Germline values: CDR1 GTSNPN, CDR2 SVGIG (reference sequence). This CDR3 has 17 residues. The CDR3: CAWSPGTGGAGGYGYTF. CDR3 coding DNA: TGTGCCTGGAGTCCTGGGACAGGGGGCGCAGGGGGGTATGGCTACACCTTC.

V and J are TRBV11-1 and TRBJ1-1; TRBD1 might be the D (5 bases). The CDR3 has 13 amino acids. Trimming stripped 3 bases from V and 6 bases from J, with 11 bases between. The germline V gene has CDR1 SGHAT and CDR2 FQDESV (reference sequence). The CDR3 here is CASSFKVGAEAFF. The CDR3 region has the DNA TGTGCCAGCAGCTTCAAGGTAGGGGCTGAAGCTTTCTTT.

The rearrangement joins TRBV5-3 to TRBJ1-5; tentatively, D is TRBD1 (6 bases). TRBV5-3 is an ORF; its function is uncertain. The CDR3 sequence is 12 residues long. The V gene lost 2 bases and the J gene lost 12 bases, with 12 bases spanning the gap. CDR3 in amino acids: CARSFTRGVQHF. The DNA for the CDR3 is TGTGCCAGAAGCTTTACCAGGGGAGTCCAGCATTTT.

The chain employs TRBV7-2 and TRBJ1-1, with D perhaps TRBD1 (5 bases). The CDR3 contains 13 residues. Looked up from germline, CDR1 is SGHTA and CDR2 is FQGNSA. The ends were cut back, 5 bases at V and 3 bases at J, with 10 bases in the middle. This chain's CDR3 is CASSGGRYTEAFF. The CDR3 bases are TGTGCCAGCAGCGGGGGACGGTACACTGAAGCTTTCTTT.

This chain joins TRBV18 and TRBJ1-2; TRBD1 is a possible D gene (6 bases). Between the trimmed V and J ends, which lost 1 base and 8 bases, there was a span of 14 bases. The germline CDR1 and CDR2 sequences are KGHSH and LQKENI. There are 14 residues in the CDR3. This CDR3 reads CASSPRGAGDGYTF. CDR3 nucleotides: TGTGCCAGCTCACCACGAGGGGCAGGGGACGGCTACACCTTC.

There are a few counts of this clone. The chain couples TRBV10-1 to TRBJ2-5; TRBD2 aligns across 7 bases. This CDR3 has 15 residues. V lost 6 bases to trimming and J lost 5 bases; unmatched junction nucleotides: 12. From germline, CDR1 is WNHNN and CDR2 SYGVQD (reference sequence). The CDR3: CASRRGRREWETQYF. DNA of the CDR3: TGCGCCAGCAGAAGAGGTAGGCGGGAGTGGGAGACCCAGTACTTC.

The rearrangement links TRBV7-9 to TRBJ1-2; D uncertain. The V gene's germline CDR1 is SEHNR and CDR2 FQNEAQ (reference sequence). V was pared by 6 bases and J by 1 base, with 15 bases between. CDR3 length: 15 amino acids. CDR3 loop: CASSLNSLHNYGYTF. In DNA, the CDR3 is TGTGCCAGCAGTTTGAACAGTTTACATAACTATGGCTACACCTTC.

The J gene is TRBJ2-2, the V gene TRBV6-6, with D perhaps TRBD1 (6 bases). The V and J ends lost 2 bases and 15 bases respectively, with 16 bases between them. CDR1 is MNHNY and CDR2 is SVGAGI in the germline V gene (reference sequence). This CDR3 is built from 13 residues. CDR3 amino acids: CASSYTPGQFLFF. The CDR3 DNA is TGTGCCAGCAGTTACACACCGGGACAATTTTTGTTTTTT.

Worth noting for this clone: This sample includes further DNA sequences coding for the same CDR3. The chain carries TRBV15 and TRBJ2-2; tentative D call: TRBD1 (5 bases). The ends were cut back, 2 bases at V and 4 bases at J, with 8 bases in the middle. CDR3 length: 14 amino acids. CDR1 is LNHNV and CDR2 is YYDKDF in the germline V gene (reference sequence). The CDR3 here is CATSRQGSTGELFF. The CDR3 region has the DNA TGTGCCACCAGCAGACAGGGATCCACCGGGGAGCTGTTTTTT.

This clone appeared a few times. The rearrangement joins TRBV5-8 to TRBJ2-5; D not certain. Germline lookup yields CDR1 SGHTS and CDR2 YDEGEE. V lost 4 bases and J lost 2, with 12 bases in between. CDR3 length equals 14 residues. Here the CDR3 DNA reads TGTGCCAGCAGCCCCATAGGACCTCAAGAGACCCAGTACTTC. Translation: CASSPIGPQETQYF.